This entry describes one TCR beta chain. The antigen remains undetermined. This sample was taken from a study of post-analysis software for immune sequencing data. The overall study: The patients showed relapsing-remitting, secondary progressive and progressive-relapsing multiple sclerosis courses.

Included in the TCR beta cDNA libraries were unique molecular identifiers. Input amounts of roughly 0.85 to 10 million T cells were used. These gave some 500,000 cDNA molecules, so each molecule approximated one T cell. TCRdb re-called the PCR reads through MiXCR, storing one row per CDR3 protein. The repertoire holds some 260,000 distinct CDR3 sequences, with just over 35% as singletons. Findings and caveats of the study: The study found TRBV5-6, TRBV5-1 and TRBV20-1 among five TRBV segments more frequent in patients than controls. Batch-matched samples strongly co-clustered by F measure. Normalized Chao1 diversity in multiple sclerosis patients fell significantly below that of controls.

The germline V gene encodes CDR1 SGHRS and CDR2 YFSETQ. The CDR3 contains 15 residues. The chain is built from TRBV5-1 and TRBJ2-1, with 7 bases identical to TRBD2. Judging by the DNA end, TRBJ2-7 fits better; the J call may be wrong. The clonotype was recovered from a girl aged 10-17 years with multiple sclerosis. Sequences were obtained from blood. The CDR3 loop reads CASTLGAGPYNEQYF. Written as DNA, the CDR3 is TGCGCCAGCACCTTAGGAGCGGGACCCTACAATGAGCAGTACTTC.